A single sample is the source of the 20 T cell receptor beta chains below, sequenced in a study of blood T cell repertoires in COVID-19. Only in-frame clones appear in the TCRdb table, and some are missing; sequencing was by immunoSEQ multiplex PCR. The sample carries 95,000 to 150,000 clones, 60% to 85% recorded once. The material sequenced was peripheral blood. The receptors come from a man between 65 and 85 years old with acute or convalescent COVID-19.

The chain combines TRBV5-1 with TRBJ1-2; no definite D call. The CDR3 sequence is 16 residues long. CDR1 and CDR2 (germline): SGHRS, YFSETQ. Trimming took off 0 bases at V and 4 bases at J, with 16 bases between the two ends. The CDR3 nucleotides read TGCGCCAGCAGCTTGGATACAGCAGACATTTTCTATGGCTACACCTTC. This encodes CASSLDTADIFYGYTF.

V gene TRBV29-1 combines with J gene TRBJ1-1; 7 bases map to TRBD1. Germline assignment: CDR1 SQVTM and CDR2 ANQGSEA. V shed 5 bases and J 2 bases; nucleotides not matched to a gene: 5. This CDR3 comprises 13 residues. CDR3 amino acids: CSVKGQYNTEAFF. The CDR3 DNA reads TGCAGCGTTAAGGGACAGTACAACACTGAAGCTTTCTTT.

The V call is TRBV6-5, the J call TRBJ2-7; the match to TRBD1 covers 7 bases. This CDR3 has 14 amino acids. With 6 bases clipped from V and 6 bases from J, the junction kept 11 bases outside the gene matches. Per the germline V gene, CDR1 is MNHEY and CDR2 is SVGAGI. The CDR3 bases are TGTGCCAGCAGGAACAGGGGATCAGGGGGCGAGCAGTACTTC. This encodes CASRNRGSGGEQYF.

This clone has more than one count but fewer than ten. The chain couples TRBV28 to TRBJ1-3, with 7 nucleotides matching TRBD1. The V and J ends lost 7 bases and 7 bases, in that order; junction bases with no gene match: 7. Germline-derived CDR1 and CDR2 are MDHEN and SYDVKM. This CDR3 comprises 13 residues. CDR3 sequence reads: CASIRLQGNTIYF. CDR3 in DNA: TGTGCCAGCATTAGGTTACAGGGGAACACCATATATTTT.

The V gene is TRBV7-9, the J gene TRBJ1-4; D is unclear. Trimming pared 5 bases from V and 3 bases from J, leaving 13 bases between. The CDR3 consists of 15 residues. The V gene's germline CDR1 is SEHNR and CDR2 FQNEAQ (reference sequence). CDR3 protein: CASSPPRGANEKLFF. In DNA, the CDR3 is TGTGCCAGCAGCCCACCAAGAGGAGCTAATGAAAAACTGTTTTTT. Using reference TRBV7-9 and TRBJ1-4 for the parts outside the CDR3, the full variable domain is DTGVSQNPRHKITKRGQNVTFRCDPISEHNRLYWYRQTLGQGPEFLTYFQNEAQLEKSRLLSDRFSAERPKGSFSTLEIQRTEQGDSAMYLCASSPPRGANEKLFFGSGTQLSVL.

The V and J genes are TRBV5-1 and TRBJ2-2; tentative D call: TRBD2 (7 bases). There are 15 residues in the CDR3. V was shortened by 1 base and J by 6 bases, with 13 bases between the two germline ends. Germline V gene data show CDR1 as SGHRS and CDR2 as YFSETQ. The CDR3 DNA follows: TGCGCCAGCAGCTTGCTAACAGGGAGGGCCGGGGAGCTGTTTTTT. It translates to CASSLLTGRAGELFF.

The chain uses TRBV9 and TRBJ1-1, with D unresolved. Trimming removed 2 bases from V and 3 bases from J, with 8 bases in between. CDR1 is SGDLS, CDR2 YYNGEE, per germline. This CDR3 comprises 13 residues. Here the CDR3 DNA reads TGTGCCAGCAGCGTGTCGGGGTACACTGAAGCTTTCTTT. The encoded protein is CASSVSGYTEAFF.

V gene TRBV10-3 combines with J gene TRBJ1-4; 10 nucleotides align to TRBD1. Germline V gene data show CDR1 as ENHRY and CDR2 as SYGVKD. The V gene end was trimmed by 4 bases and the J gene end by 3 bases; junction bases not matched to a gene: 11. The CDR3 covers 18 residues. The CDR3 sequence is CAISAHPGQGKPNEKLFF. The CDR3 DNA sequence: TGTGCCATCAGTGCACATCCGGGACAGGGGAAGCCTAATGAAAAACTGTTTTTT.

This chain joins TRBV7-7 and TRBJ1-1; 7 positions agree with TRBD1. V shed 1 base and J 0 bases; nucleotides not matched to a gene: 2. Germline V gives CDR1 SSHAT, CDR2 FNYEAQ (reference sequence). The CDR3 extends over 15 amino acids. Here the CDR3 DNA reads TGTGCCAGCAGCTTAGTGACAGGGTTGAACACTGAAGCTTTCTTT. It specifies CASSLVTGLNTEAFF.

This clone was seen a single time. This chain uses TRBV30 with TRBJ1-2; D is unresolved. Germline V gene sequence: CDR1 GTSNPN, CDR2 SVGIG (reference sequence). This CDR3 has 12 residues. Trimming pared 2 bases from V and 4 bases from J, leaving 8 bases between. The CDR3 is CAWSQNTYGYTF. DNA of the CDR3: TGTGCCTGGAGTCAAAACACCTATGGCTACACCTTC.

The V call is TRBV7-8, the J call TRBJ1-2, with TRBD1 matching 10 bases. Unmatched junction bases numbered 4, after V lost 5 bases and J lost 7 bases. The CDR3 runs to 13 residues. CDR1 SGHVS and CDR2 FQNEAQ come from the germline V gene. CDR3 sequence: CASSGRTGGGYTF. In nucleotides, the CDR3 is TGTGCCAGCAGCGGGAGGACAGGGGGTGGCTACACCTTC.

On this clone itself: Compared with germline, one end of the junction differs, possibly owing to a read error. This sequence joins TRBV7-7 and TRBJ2-7; 11 bases align to TRBD1. Germline CDR1 SSHAT, CDR2 FNYEAQ (reference sequence). The CDR3 spans 14 residues. This chain's CDR3 is CASSSGTGGHEQYF. In DNA form, the CDR3 reads TGTGCTAGCAGCTCCGGGACAGGGGGTCACGAGCAGTACTTC.

DNA of the CDR3: TGTGCCAGCAGTAATAGTCAGGGGGCTCACTATGGCTACACCTTC. This sequence encodes CASSNSQGAHYGYTF. The chain links TRBV3-1 (or the pseudogene TRBV3-2) to TRBJ1-2, with 8 bases matching TRBD1. The germline CDR1 and CDR2 sequences are LGHDT and YNNKEL (reference sequence). V shed 6 bases, J shed 3 bases, and the junction held 9 bases outside the gene matches. This CDR3 has 15 amino acids.

This clone was seen only a few times. V usage is TRBV19 and J usage is TRBJ1-3; weak D call: TRBD1 (6 bases). Trimming shortened V by 3 bases and J by 14 bases, and 17 bases separated the two germline ends. CDR1 LNHDA and CDR2 SQIVND come from the germline V gene (reference sequence). The CDR3 totals 13 residues. The CDR3 is CASSISRTAVVYF. The CDR3 DNA is TGTGCCAGTAGTATCTCTCGGACAGCTGTTGTATATTTT.

The CDR3 region is CASSLGGTGITDTQYF. The CDR3, as DNA: TGTGCCAGCAGCTTAGGCGGGACAGGGATCACAGATACGCAGTATTTT. The rearrangement links TRBV13 to TRBJ2-3; 9 nucleotides match TRBD1. Germline V gene data show CDR1 as PRHDT and CDR2 as FYEKMQ (reference sequence). V shed 0 bases and J 2 bases; nucleotides not matched to a gene: 3. The CDR3 is 16 amino acids.

The chain's CDR3 is CASSRDSRYNEQFF. DNA of the CDR3: TGTGCCAGCAGCCGGGACAGCCGCTACAATGAGCAGTTCTTC. This sequence joins TRBV6-2 or TRBV6-3 and TRBJ2-1; 7 nucleotides agree with TRBD1. Trimming removed 6 bases from V and 3 bases from J; junction bases left unmatched: 5. Germline loops: CDR1 MNHEY, CDR2 SVGEGT. This CDR3 contains 14 residues.

The chain is built from TRBV11-3 and TRBJ2-3; 10 bases match TRBD1. Germline assignment: CDR1 SGHNT and CDR2 YENEEA. J lost 5 bases, V lost 7 bases, and 6 bases had no gene match. The CDR3 contains 14 residues. The CDR3 region has the DNA TGTGCCAGCACCAGGGACAGGGGACAAGATACGCAGTATTTT. Translation: CASTRDRGQDTQYF.

The chain joins TRBV19 to TRBJ1-1; 7 bases are shared with TRBD1. Germline CDR1 reads LNHDA; CDR2 reads SQIVND (reference sequence). The CDR3 contains 15 residues. J was trimmed by 4 bases and V by 7 bases; bases with no gene match: 12. This chain's CDR3 is CASTPNRGGGTEAFF. The CDR3 DNA sequence: TGTGCCAGTACTCCCAACAGGGGAGGCGGCACTGAAGCTTTCTTT. The full variable domain, with the rest looked up from reference TRBV19 and TRBJ1-1, is DGGITQSPKYLFRKEGQNVTLSCEQNLNHDAMYWYRQDPGQGLRLIYYSQIVNDFQKGDIAEGYSVSREKKESFPLTVTSAQKNPTAFYLCASTPNRGGGTEAFFGQGTRLTVV.

The chain links TRBV19 to TRBJ1-1, with D hard to call. In germline, CDR1 is LNHDA, CDR2 SQIVND (reference sequence). The CDR3 consists of 13 residues. The V and J ends lost 8 bases and 4 bases respectively, with 14 bases between them. CDR3 sequence (DNA): TGTGCCAGTTCAAACGTAGTCGGCACTGAAGCTTTCTTT. The encoded protein is CASSNVVGTEAFF.

This clone was detected once. The chain couples TRBV5-4 to TRBJ1-2; D is possibly TRBD1 (5 bases). The CDR3 length is 15 residues. Trimming stripped 0 bases from V and 4 bases from J, with 13 bases between. The V gene's germline CDR1 is SGHNT and CDR2 YYREEE (reference sequence). In nucleotides, the CDR3 is TGTGCCAGCAGCTTGGGTGTGGGGCCGTCCTATGGCTACACCTTC. Its protein is CASSLGVGPSYGYTF. Supplemented by reference TRBV5-4 and TRBJ1-2, the full variable domain reads ETGVTQSPTHLIKTRGQQVTLRCSSQSGHNTVSWYQQALGQGPQFIFQYYREEENGRGNFPPRFSGLQFPNYSSELNVNALELDDSALYLCASSLGVGPSYGYTFGSGTRLTVV.